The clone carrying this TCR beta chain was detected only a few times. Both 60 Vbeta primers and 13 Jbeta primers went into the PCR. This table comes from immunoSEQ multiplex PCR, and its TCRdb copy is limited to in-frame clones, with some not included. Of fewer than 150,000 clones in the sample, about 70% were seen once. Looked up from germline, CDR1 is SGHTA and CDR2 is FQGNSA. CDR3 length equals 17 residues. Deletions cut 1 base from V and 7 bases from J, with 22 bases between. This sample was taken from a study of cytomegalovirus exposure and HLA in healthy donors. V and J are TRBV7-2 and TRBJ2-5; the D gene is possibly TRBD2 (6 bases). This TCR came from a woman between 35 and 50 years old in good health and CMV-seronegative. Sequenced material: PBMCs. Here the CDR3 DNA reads TGTGCCAGCAGCTTAGAAGTCGGGGGACTTATCTCGGGGACCCAGTACTTC. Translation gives CASSLEVGGLISGTQYF.